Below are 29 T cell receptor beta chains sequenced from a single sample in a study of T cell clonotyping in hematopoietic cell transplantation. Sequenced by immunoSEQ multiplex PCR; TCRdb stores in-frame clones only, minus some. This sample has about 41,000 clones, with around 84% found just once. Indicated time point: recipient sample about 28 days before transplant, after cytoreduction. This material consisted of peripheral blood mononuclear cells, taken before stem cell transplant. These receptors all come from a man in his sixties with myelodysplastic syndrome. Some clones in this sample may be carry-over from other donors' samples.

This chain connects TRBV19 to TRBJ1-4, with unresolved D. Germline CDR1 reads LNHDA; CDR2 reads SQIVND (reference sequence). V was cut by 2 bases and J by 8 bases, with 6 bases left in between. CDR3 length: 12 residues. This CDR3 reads CASSIKGEKLFF. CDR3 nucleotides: TGTGCCAGTAGTATAAAAGGAGAAAAACTGTTTTTT.

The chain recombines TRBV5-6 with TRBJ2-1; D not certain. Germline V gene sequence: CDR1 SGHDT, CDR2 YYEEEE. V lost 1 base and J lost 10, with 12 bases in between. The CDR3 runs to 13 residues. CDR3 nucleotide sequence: TGTGCCAGCAGCTTGTATGAAATCGCAGAGCAGTTCTTC. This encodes CASSLYEIAEQFF.

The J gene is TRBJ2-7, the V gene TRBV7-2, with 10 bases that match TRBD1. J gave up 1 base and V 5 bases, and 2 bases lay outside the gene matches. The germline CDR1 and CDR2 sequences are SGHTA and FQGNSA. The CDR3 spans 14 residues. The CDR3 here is CASSRQGASYEQYF. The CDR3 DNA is TGTGCCAGCAGCCGACAGGGGGCGTCCTACGAGCAGTACTTC. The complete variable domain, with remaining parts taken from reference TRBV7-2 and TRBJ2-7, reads GAGVSQSPSNKVTEKGKDVELRCDPISGHTALYWYRQSLGQGLEFLIYFQGNSAPDKSGLPSDRFSAERTGGSVSTLTIQRTQQEDSAVYLCASSRQGASYEQYFGPGTRLTVT.

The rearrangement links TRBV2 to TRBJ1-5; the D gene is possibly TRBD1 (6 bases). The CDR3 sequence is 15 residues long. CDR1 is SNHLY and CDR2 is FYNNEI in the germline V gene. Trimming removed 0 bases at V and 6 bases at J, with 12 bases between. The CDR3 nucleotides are TGTGCCAGCAGTGAAGCCCGGGGGCTCGGTCAGCCCCAGCATTTT. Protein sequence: CASSEARGLGQPQHF.

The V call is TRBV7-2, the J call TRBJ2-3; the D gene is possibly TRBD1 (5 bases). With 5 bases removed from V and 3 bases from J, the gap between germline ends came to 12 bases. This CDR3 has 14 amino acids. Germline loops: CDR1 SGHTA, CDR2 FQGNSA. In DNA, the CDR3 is TGTGCCAGCAGCCCAGGGTATAGAACAGATACGCAGTATTTT. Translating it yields CASSPGYRTDTQYF.

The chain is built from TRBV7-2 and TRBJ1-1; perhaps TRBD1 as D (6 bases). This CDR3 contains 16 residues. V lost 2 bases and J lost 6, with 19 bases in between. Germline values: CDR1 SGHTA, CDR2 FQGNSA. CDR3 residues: CASSLWAVGRGAEAFF. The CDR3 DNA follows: TGTGCCAGCAGCTTATGGGCAGTCGGCAGGGGTGCTGAAGCTTTCTTT.

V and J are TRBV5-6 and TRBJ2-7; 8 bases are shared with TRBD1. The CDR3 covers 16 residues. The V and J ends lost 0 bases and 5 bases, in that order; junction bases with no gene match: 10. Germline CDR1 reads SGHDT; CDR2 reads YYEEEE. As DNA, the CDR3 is TGTGCCAGCAGCTTGGCCAGACAGGGGAGGACGGACGAGCAGTACTTC. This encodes CASSLARQGRTDEQYF. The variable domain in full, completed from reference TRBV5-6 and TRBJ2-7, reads DAGVTQSPTHLIKTRGQQVTLRCSPKSGHDTVSWYQQALGQGPQFIFQYYEEEERQRGNFPDRFSGHQFPNYSSELNVNALLLGDSALYLCASSLARQGRTDEQYFGPGTRLTVT.

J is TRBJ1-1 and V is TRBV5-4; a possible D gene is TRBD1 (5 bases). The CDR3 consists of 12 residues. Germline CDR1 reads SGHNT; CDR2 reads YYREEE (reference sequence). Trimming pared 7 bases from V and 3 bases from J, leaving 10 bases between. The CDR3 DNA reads TGTGCCAGCCAGGGTATGGACACTGAAGCTTTCTTT. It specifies CASQGMDTEAFF.

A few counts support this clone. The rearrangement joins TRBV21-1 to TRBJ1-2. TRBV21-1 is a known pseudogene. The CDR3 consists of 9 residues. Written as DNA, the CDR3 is TGTGAAGACAACTATGGCTACACCTTC. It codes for CEDNYGYTF.

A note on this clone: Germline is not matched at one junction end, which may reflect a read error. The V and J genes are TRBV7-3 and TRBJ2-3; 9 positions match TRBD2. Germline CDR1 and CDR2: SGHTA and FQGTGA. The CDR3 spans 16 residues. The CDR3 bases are TGTGCTAGCAGGAACCCGGCGGGGGGGCGGACAGATACGCAGTATTTT. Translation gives CASRNPAGGRTDTQYF.

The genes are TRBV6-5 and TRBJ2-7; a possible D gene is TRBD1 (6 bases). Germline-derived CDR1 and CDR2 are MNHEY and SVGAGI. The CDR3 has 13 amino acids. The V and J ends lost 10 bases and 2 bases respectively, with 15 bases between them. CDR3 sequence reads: CAISRDNPYEQYF. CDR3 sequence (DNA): TGTGCCATTTCCCGGGACAACCCCTACGAGCAGTACTTC.

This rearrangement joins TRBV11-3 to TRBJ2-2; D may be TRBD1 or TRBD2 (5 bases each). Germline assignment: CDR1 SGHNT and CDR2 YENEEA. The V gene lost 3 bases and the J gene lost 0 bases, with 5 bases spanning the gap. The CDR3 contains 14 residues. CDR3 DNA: TGTGCCAGCAGCTTGGGACCGAACACCGGGGAGCTGTTTTTT. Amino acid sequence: CASSLGPNTGELFF.

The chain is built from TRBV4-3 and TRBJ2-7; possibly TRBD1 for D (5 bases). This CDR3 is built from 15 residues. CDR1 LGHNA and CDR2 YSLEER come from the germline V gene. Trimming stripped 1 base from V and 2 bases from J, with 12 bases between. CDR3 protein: CASSQGQGGTYEQYF. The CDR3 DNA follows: TGCGCCAGCAGCCAAGGGCAGGGTGGAACCTACGAGCAGTACTTC.

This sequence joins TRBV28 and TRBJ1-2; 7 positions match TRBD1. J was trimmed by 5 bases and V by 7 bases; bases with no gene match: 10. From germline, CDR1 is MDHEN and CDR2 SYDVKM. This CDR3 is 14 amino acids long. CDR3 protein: CASTFGTAVYGYTF. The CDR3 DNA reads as TGTGCCAGCACTTTTGGGACAGCAGTATATGGCTACACCTTC.

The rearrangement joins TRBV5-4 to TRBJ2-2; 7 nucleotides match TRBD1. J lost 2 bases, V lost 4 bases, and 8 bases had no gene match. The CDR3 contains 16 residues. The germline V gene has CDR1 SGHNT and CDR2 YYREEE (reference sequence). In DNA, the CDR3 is TGTGCCAGCAGCGCCCCAACAGGGGACAACACCGGGGAGCTGTTTTTT. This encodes CASSAPTGDNTGELFF.

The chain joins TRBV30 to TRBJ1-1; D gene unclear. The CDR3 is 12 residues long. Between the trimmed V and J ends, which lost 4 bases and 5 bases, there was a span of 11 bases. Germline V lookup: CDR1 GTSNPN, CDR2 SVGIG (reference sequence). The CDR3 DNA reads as TGTGCCTGGATCGGGCCGAGGACTGAAGCTTTCTTT. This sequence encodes CAWIGPRTEAFF.

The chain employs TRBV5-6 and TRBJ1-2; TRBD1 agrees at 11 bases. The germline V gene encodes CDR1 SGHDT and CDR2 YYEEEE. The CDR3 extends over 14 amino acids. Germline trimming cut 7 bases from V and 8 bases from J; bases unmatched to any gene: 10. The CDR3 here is CASHFGQGALGYTF. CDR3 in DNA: TGTGCCAGCCACTTCGGACAGGGGGCTTTGGGCTACACCTTC.

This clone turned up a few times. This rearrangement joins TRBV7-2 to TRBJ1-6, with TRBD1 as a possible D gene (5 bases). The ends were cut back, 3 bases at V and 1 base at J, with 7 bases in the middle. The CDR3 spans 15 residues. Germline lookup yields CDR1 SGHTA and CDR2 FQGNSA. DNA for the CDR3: TGTGCCAGCAGCTTTGCAGGGTCCTATAATTCACCCCTCCACTTT. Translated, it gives CASSFAGSYNSPLHF.

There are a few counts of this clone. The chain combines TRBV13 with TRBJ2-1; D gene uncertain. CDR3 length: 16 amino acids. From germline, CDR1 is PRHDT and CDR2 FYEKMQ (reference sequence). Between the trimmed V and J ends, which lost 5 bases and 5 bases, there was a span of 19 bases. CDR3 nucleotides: TGTGCCAGCAGCCCCGCACCCCGATCGTCCGACAATGAGCAGTTCTTC. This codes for CASSPAPRSSDNEQFF.

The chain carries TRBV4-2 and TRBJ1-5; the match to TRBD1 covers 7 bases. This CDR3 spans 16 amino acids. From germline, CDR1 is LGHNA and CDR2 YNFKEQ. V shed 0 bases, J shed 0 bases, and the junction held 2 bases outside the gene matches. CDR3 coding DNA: TGTGCCAGCAGCCAAGAGAACAGGGGTAGCAATCAGCCCCAGCATTTT. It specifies CASSQENRGSNQPQHF.

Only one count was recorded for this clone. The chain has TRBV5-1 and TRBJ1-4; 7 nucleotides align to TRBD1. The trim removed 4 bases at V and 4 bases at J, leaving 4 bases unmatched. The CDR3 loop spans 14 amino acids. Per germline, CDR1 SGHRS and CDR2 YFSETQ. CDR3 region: CASSPDRVNEKLFF. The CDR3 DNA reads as TGCGCCAGCAGCCCCGACAGGGTTAATGAAAAACTGTTTTTT.

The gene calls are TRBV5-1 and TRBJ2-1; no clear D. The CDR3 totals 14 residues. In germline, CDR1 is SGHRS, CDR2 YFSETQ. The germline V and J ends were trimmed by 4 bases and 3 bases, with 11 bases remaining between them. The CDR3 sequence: CASSDWSGYNEQFF. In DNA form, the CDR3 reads TGCGCCAGCAGCGATTGGTCTGGCTACAATGAGCAGTTCTTC.

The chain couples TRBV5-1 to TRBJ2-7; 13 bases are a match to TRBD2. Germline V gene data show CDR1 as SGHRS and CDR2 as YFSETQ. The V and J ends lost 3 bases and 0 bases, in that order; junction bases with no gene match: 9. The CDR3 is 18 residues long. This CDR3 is CASSSRTSGGAFSYEQYF. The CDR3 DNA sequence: TGCGCCAGCAGCTCTAGGACTAGCGGGGGCGCCTTCTCCTACGAGCAGTACTTC.

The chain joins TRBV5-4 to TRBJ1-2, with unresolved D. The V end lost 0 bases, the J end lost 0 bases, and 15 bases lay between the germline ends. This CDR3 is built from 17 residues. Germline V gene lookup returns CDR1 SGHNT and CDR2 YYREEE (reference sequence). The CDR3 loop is CASSLVADPGANYGYTF. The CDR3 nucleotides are TGTGCCAGCAGCTTGGTGGCAGACCCCGGAGCTAACTATGGCTACACCTTC.

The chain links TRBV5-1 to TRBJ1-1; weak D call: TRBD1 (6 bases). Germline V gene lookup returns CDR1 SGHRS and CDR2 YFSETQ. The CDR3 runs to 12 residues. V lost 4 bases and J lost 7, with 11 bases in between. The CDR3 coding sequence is TGCGCCAGCAGCCTAACAGGGAGTGAAGCTTTCTTT. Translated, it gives CASSLTGSEAFF.

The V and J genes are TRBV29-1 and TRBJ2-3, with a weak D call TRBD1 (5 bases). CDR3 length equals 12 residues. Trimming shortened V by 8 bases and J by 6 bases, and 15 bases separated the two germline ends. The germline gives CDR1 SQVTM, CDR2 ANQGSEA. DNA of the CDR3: TGCAGCTGCAGTGGGGCCCGGGATACGCAGTATTTT. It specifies CSCSGARDTQYF.

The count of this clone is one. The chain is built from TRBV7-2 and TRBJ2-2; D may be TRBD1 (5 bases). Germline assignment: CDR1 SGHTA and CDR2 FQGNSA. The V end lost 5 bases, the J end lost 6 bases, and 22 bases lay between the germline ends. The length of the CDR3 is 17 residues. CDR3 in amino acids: CASSRLGHPGFAGELFF. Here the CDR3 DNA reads TGTGCCAGCAGCCGCTTAGGTCATCCAGGGTTCGCCGGGGAGCTGTTTTTT.

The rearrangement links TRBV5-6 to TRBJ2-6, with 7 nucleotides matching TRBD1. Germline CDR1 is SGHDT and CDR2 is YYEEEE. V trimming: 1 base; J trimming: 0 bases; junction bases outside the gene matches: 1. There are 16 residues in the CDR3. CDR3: CASSLTGDSGANVLTF. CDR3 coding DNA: TGTGCCAGCAGCTTGACAGGGGACTCTGGGGCCAACGTCCTGACTTTC.

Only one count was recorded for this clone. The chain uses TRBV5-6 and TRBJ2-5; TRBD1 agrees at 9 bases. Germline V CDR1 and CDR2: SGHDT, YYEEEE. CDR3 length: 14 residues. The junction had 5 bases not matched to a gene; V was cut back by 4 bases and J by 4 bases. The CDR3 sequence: CASSQMGQGETQYF. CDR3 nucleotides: TGTGCCAGCAGCCAAATGGGACAGGGAGAGACCCAGTACTTC.